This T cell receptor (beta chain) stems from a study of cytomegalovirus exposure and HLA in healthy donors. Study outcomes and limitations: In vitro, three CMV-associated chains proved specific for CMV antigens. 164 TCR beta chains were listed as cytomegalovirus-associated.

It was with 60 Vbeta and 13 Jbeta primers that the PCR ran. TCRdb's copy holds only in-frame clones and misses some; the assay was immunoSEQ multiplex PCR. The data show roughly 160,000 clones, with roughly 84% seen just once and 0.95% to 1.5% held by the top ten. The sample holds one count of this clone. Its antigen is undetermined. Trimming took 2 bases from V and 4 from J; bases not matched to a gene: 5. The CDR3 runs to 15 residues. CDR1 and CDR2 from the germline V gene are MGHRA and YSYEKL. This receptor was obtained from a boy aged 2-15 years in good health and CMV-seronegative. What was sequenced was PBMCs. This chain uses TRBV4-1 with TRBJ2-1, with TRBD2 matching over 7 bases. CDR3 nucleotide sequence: TGCGCCAGCAGCCAAAGAGCGGGGTCTTACAATGAGCAGTTCTTC. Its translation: CASSQRAGSYNEQFF.